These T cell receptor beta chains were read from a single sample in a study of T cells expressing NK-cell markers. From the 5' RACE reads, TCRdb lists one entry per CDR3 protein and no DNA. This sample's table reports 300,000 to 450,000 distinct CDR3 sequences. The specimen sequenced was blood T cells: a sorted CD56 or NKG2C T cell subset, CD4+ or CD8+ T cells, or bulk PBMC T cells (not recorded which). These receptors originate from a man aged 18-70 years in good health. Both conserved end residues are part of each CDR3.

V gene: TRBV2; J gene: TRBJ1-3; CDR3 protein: CARGQNSGNTIYF
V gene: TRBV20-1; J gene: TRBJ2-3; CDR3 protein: CSATWTSGEDTQYF
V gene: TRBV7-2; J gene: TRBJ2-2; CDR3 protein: CASRSQRMGTGELFF
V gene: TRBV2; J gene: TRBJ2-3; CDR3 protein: CASNQRGAGTDTQYF
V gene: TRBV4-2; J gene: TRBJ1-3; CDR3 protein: CASSQERQRNTIYF
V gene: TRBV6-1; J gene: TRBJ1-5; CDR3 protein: CASRSNQPQHF
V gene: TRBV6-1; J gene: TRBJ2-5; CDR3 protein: CASSTGGGARETQYF
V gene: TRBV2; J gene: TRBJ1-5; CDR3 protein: CASRGDYSMEPQHF
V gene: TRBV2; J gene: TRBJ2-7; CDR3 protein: CASSLMAGGISYEQYF
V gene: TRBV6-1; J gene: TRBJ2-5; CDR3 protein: CASSEARDRFETQYF
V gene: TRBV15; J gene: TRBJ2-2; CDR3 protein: CATSRVPGGRTGELFF
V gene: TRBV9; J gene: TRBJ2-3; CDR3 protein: CASSVLDNRADTQYF
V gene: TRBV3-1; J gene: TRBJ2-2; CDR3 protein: CATRGGSNTGELFF
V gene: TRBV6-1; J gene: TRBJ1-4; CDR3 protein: CASRRGQTATNEKLFF
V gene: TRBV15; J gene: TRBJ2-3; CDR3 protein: CATSRDWGQATDTQYF
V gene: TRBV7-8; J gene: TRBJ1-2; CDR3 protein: CASSSDNRGNVNYGYTF
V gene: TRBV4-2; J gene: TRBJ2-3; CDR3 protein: CASSQDARGPAGGPLYF